This T cell receptor beta chain originates from a study of blood T cells in healthy people across ages. Study outcomes and limitations: Both naive CD4+ cell counts and diversity were greater in long-lived donors than in aged donors.

Per germline, CDR1 MGHRA and CDR2 YSYEKL. Losses at the gene ends were 1 base for V and 2 bases for J; bases not matched to a gene: 5. This CDR3 region has 15 residues. The second PCR ran roughly 7 to 12 cycles with a sample-barcoded 5' primer and J-beta primers. From the 5' RACE reads, TCRdb called clonotypes with MiXCR, one entry per CDR3 protein. The sample contains roughly 1,700,000 distinct CDR3 sequences, about 30% of which appear only once. Notes on this clonotype: Its cognate antigen is unknown.

The sample comprised blood. This rearrangement joins TRBV4-1 to TRBJ2-7; 7 nucleotides match TRBD1. This TCR derives from a woman in her thirties in good health. For the CDR3, the DNA is TGCGCCAGCAGCCAAGTGACAGGGTTGGCCTACGAGCAGTACTTC. This codes for CASSQVTGLAYEQYF.